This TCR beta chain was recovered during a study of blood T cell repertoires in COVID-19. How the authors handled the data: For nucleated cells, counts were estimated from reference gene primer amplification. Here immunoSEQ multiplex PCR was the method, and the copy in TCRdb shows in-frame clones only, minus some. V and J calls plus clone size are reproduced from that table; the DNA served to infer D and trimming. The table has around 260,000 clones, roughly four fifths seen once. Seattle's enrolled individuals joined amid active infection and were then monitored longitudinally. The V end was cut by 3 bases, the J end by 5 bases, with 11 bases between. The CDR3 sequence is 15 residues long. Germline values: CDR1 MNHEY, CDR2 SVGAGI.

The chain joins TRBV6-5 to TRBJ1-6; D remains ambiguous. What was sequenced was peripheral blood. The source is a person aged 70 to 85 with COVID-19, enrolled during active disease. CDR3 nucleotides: TGTGCCAGCAGTTATTCGCGGAGTAATAATTCACCCCTCCACTTT. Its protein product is CASSYSRSNNSPLHF.